The clone carrying this T cell receptor beta chain was observed at least ten times. Its specificity is not known. The source of the sample is a study of blood T cells in healthy people across ages. Broader study findings: With donor CMV status unknown, expanded clonotype changes were possibly confounded.

This CDR3 is 14 amino acids long. The germline V and J ends were trimmed by 6 bases and 0 bases, with 11 bases remaining between them. Primed by a sample-barcoded 5' primer and a J-beta primer mix, a second PCR proceeded for about 6 to 12 cycles. TCRdb redid the calling of the 5' RACE reads with MiXCR, one entry per CDR3 protein. Counted here are about a million distinct CDR3 sequences, roughly 50% occurring once; the ten biggest clones make up roughly 13%. The sample was blood. This sequence originates from a young man in good health. The chain joins TRBV12-3 or TRBV12-4 to TRBJ1-1, with D maybe TRBD1 (5 bases). As DNA, the CDR3 is TGTGCCAGCAGGGGGGACGGGATGAACACTGAAGCTTTCTTT. It specifies CASRGDGMNTEAFF.